One and the same sample provided the 8 T cell receptor beta chains below, sequenced in a study of blood T cell repertoires in COVID-19. Measured with immunoSEQ multiplex PCR; TCRdb has only the in-frame clones, and not every one. The sample consists of over 110,000 clones, around 80% of them appearing once. Material: peripheral blood. These receptors all stem from a man aged 55 to 70 with active or convalescent COVID-19.

The chain uses TRBV6-2 or TRBV6-3 and TRBJ2-3; 10 positions agree with TRBD2. The CDR3 has 17 amino acids. Looked up from germline, CDR1 is MNHEY and CDR2 is SVGEGT. Trimming removed 0 bases from V and 6 bases from J; junction bases left unmatched: 9. The CDR3 DNA is TGTGCCAGCAGTTACTCGATGTCACTAGCGGGGAAGGATACGCAGTATTTT. Protein sequence: CASSYSMSLAGKDTQYF.

This sequence joins TRBV6-5 and TRBJ2-3; TRBD1 matches at 8 bases. Trimming cost V 2 bases and J 0 bases; bases outside gene matches: 1. CDR3 length: 15 amino acids. The germline V gene has CDR1 MNHEY and CDR2 SVGAGI. DNA of the CDR3: TGTGCCAGCAGTTACGGACAGGGTAGCACAGATACGCAGTATTTT. Translation gives CASSYGQGSTDTQYF.

Concerning this clone itself: Other DNA sequences from this sample encode an identical CDR3 as well. This sequence joins TRBV7-9 and TRBJ1-4; 7 bases line up with TRBD1. Germline V gene sequence: CDR1 SEHNR, CDR2 FQNEAQ (reference sequence). V was clipped by 5 bases and J by 2 bases; unmatched bases: 2. The CDR3 is made up of 14 amino acids. The CDR3 sequence is CASSPGQTNEKLFF. CDR3 bases: TGTGCCAGCAGCCCGGGACAGACTAATGAAAAACTGTTTTTT.

This chain links TRBV4-3 with TRBJ1-1; the D gene is possibly TRBD1 (6 bases). The CDR3 runs 15 residues. The germline V and J ends were trimmed by 0 bases and 7 bases, with 15 bases remaining between them. Germline CDR1 LGHNA, CDR2 YSLEER. CDR3 DNA: TGCGCCAGCAGCCAAGATGGCAGGGACAAGATTGAAGCTTTCTTT. Its translation: CASSQDGRDKIEAFF.

V is TRBV10-3 and J is TRBJ1-3, with D unresolved. Trimming cost V 6 bases and J 0 bases, with 15 bases left between them. CDR3 size: 16 residues. CDR1 and CDR2 from the germline V gene are ENHRY and SYGVKD. CDR3 DNA sequence: TGTGCCATCAGCCCGGACGGGAGTTTCTCTGGAAACACCATATATTTT. Translation: CAISPDGSFSGNTIYF.

The chain joins TRBV7-9 to TRBJ2-5; a possible D gene is TRBD1 (8 bases). Germline CDR1 is SEHNR and CDR2 is FQNEAQ (reference sequence). Trimming took off 3 bases at V and 5 bases at J, with 16 bases between the two ends. The CDR3 totals 15 residues. CDR3 sequence reads: CASSLNRGGLETQYF. The CDR3 bases are TGTGCCAGCAGCTTGAACAGGGGGGGGTTGGAGACCCAGTACTTC.

V is TRBV11-3 and J is TRBJ1-1; weak D call: TRBD1 (6 bases). The CDR3 extends over 16 amino acids. Trimming stripped 3 bases from V and 0 bases from J, with 14 bases between. CDR1 is SGHNT and CDR2 is YENEEA in the germline V gene. The CDR3 reads CASSLEDRYMNTEAFF. The CDR3 bases are TGTGCCAGCAGCTTGGAAGACAGGTATATGAACACTGAAGCTTTCTTT.

V is TRBV14 and J is TRBJ2-3; maybe TRBD2 (5 bases). The V and J ends lost 0 bases and 0 bases respectively, with 10 bases between them. CDR3 length: 16 amino acids. Per the germline V gene, CDR1 is SGHDN and CDR2 is FVKESK. CDR3 sequence reads: CASSQDRRTSTDTQYF. The CDR3 region has the DNA TGTGCCAGCAGCCAAGATCGAAGGACTAGCACAGATACGCAGTATTTT.